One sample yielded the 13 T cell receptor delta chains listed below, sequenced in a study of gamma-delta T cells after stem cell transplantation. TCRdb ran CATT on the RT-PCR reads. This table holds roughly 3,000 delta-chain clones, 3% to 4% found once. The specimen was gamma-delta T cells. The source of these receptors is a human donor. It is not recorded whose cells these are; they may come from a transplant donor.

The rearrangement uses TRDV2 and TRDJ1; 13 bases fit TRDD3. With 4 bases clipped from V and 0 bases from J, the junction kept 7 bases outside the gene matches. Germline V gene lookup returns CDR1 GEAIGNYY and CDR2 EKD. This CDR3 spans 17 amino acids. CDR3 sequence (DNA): TGTGCCTGTGATGTACTGGGGGATACGGAGGACACCGATAAACTCATCTTT. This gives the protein CACDVLGDTEDTDKLIF.

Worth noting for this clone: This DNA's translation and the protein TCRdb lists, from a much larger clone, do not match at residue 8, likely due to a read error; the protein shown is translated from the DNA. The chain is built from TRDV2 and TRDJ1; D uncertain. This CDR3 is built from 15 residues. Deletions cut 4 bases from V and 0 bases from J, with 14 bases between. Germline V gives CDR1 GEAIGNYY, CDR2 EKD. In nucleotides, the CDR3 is TGTGCCTGTGAACCATTACAGACGTACACCGATAAACTCATCTTT. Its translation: CACEPLQTYTDKLIF.

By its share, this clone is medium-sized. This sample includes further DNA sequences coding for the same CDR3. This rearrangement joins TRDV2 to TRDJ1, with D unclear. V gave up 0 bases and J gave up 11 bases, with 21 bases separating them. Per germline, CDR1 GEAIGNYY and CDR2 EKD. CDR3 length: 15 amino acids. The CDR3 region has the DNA TGTGCCTGTGACACCGTCTCCTCCAAATTAGAGTGGCTCATCTTT. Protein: CACDTVSSKLEWLIF.

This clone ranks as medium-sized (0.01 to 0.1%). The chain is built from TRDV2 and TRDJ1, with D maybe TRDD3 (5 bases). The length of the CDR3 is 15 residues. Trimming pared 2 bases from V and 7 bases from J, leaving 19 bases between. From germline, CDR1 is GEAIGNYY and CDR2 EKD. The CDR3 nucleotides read TGTGCCTGTGACATCGCTGGGACCGAGAGGGGTAAACTCATCTTT. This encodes CACDIAGTERGKLIF.

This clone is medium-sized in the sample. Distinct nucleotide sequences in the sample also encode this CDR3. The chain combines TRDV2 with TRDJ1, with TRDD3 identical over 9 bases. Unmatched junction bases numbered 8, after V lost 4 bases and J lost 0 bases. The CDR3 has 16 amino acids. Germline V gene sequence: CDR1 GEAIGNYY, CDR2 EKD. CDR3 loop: CACDVLGDEYTDKLIF. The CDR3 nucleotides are TGTGCCTGTGATGTACTGGGGGACGAGTACACCGATAAACTCATCTTT.

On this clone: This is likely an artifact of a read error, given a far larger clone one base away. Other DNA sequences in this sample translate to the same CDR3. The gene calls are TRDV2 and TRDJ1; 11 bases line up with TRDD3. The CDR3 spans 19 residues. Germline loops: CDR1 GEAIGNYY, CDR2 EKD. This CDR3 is CACDTVAGGYPFNTDKLIF. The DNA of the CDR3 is TGTGCCTGTGACACTGTTGCTGGGGGATACCCCTTTAACACCGATAAACTGATCTTT.

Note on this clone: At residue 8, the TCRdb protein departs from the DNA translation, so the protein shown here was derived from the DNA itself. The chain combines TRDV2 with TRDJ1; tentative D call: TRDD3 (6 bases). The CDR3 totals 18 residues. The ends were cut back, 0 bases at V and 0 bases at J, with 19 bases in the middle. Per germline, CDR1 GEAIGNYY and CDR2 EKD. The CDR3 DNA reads TGTGCCTGTGACACCCTACCCCCCCTGGGGACCTACACCGATAAACTCATCTTT. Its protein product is CACDTLPPLGTYTDKLIF.

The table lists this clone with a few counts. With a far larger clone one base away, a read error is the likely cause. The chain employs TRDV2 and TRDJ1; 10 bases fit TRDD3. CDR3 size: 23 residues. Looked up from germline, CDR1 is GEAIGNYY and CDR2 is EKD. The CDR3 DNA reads TGTGCCTGTGACATTTTAGCTCCTACACCCCAGGTGGGGGATACTTCACTCACCGATAAACCCATCTTT. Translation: CACDILAPTPQVGDTSLTDKPIF.

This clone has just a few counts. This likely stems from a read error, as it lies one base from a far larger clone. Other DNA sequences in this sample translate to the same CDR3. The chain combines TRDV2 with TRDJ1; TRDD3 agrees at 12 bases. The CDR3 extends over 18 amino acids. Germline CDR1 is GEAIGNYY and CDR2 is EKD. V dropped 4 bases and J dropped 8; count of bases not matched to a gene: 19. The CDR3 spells CACDPVADWGIQFDKLIF. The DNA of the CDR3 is TGTGCCTGTGATCCGGTCGCCGACTGGGGGATACAGTTCGACAAACTCATCTTT.

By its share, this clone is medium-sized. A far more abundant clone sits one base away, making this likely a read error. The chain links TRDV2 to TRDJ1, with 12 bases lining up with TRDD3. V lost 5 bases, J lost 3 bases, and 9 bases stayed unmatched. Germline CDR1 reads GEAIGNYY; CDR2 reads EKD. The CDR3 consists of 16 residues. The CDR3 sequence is CACGELTGGYSDKLIF. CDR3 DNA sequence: TGTGCCTGTGGCGAACTTACTGGGGGATACTCCGATAAACTCATCTTT.

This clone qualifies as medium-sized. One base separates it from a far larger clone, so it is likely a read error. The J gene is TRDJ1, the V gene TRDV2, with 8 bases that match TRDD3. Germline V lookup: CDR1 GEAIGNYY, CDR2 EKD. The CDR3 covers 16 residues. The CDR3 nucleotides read TGTGCCTGTGCCACCCTGGGGGACTATAACACCGATAAACTCATCTTT. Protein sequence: CACATLGDYNTDKLIF.

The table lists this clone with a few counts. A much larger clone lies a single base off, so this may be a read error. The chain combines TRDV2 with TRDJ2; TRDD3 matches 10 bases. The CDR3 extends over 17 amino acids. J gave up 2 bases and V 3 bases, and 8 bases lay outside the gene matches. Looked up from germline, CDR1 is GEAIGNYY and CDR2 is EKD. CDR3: CACDAVGDTTLTAQLFF. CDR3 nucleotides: TGTGCCTGTGACGCCGTGGGGGATACAACGTTGACAGCACAACTCTTCTTT.

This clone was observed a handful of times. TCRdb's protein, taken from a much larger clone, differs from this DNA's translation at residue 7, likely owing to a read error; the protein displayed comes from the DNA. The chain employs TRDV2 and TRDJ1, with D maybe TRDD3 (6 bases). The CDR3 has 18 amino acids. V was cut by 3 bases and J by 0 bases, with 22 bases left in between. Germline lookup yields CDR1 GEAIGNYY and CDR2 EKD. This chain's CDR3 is CACDLLSGGPEYTDKLIF. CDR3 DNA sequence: TGTGCCTGTGACCTACTCAGCGGGGGACCCGAGTACACCGATAAACTCATCTTT.